This T cell receptor beta chain came from a study of cytomegalovirus exposure and HLA in healthy donors. PCR was performed using 60 Vbeta and 13 Jbeta primers. The data were produced by immunoSEQ multiplex PCR, yet TCRdb's version contains in-frame clones alone and is incomplete. The sample carries 100,000 to 150,000 clones, over 75% recorded once. The TCR comes from a man younger than 40 in good health and CMV-seronegative. The sample was PBMCs.

CDR3 sequence (DNA): TGTGCCAGCAGCCGTGATCCGGGACTTGCTCTCTACGAGCAGTACTTC. It encodes CASSRDPGLALYEQYF. The chain couples TRBV7-4 to TRBJ2-7; possible D gene TRBD2, 6 bases. Germline loops: CDR1 SGHVT, CDR2 SQSDAQ. Trimming removed 5 bases from V and 3 bases from J, with 20 bases in between. The CDR3 runs 16 residues.